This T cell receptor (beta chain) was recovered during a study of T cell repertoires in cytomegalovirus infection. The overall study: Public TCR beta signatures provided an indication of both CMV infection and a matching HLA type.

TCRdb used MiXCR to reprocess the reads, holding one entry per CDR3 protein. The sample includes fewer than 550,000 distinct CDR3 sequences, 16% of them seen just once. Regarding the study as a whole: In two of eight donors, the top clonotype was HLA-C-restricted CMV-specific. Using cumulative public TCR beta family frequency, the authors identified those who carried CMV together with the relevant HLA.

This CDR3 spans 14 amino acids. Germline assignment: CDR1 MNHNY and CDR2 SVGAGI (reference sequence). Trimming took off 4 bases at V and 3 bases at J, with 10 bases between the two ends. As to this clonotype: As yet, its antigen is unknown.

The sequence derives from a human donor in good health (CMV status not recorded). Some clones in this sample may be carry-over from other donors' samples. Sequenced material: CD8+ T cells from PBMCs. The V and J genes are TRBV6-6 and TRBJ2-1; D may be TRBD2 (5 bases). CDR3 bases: TGTGCCAGCAGTTCGGACTTGATCTACAATGAGCAGTTCTTC. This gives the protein CASSSDLIYNEQFF.